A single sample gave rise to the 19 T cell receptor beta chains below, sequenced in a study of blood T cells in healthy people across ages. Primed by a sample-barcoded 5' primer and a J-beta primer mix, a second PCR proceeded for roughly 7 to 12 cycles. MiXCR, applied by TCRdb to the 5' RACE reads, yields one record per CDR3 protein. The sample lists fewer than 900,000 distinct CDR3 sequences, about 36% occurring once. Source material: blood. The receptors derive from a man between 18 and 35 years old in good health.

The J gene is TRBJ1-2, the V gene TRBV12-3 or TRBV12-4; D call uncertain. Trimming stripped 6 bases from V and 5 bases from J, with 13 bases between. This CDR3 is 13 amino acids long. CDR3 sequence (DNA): TGTGCCAGCAGCGAGGCATCGGAATATGGCTACACCTTC. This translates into CASSEASEYGYTF.

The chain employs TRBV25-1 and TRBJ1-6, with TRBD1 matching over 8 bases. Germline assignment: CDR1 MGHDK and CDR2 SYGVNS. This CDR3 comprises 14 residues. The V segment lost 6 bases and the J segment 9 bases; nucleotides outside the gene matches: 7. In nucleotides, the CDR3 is TGTGCCAGCAGGGAACAGGGGGGGAGTTCACCCCTCCACTTT. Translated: CASREQGGSSPLHF.

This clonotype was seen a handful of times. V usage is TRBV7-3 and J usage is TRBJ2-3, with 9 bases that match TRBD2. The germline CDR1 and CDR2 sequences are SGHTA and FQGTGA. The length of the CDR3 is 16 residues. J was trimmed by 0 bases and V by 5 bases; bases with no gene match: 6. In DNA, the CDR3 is TGTGCCAGCAGCATATCTAGCGGGGCAAGCACAGATACGCAGTATTTT. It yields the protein CASSISSGASTDTQYF.

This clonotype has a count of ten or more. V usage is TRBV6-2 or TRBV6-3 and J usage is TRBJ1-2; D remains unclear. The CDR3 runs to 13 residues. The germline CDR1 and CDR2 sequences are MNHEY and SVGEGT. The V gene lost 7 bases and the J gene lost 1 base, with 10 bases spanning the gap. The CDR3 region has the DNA TGTGCCAGCACCGCCGGGATTAACTATGGCTACACCTTC. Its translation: CASTAGINYGYTF.

In DNA form, the CDR3 reads TGCAGTGCTCCAACGGCCGGCCTGGCTTTCTTT. As protein: CSAPTAGLAFF. The chain has TRBV20-1 and TRBJ1-1, with D hard to call. Germline V gives CDR1 DFQATT, CDR2 SNEGSKA (reference sequence). The CDR3 is made up of 11 amino acids. The V end was cut by 5 bases, the J end by 11 bases, with 15 bases between.

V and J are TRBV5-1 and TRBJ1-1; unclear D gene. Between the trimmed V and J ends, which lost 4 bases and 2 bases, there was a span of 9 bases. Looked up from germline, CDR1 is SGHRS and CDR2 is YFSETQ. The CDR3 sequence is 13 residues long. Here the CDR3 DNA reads TGCGCCAGCAGCCATGGACTTAACACTGAAGCTTTCTTT. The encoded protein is CASSHGLNTEAFF.

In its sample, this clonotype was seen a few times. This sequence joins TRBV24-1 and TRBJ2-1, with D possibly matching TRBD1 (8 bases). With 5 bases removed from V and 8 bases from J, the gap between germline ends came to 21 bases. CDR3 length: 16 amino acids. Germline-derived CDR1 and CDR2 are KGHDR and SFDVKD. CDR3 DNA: TGTGCCACCAGTGCACCCCAAGGACAGGGAGGGGATGAGCAGTTCTTC. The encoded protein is CATSAPQGQGGDEQFF.

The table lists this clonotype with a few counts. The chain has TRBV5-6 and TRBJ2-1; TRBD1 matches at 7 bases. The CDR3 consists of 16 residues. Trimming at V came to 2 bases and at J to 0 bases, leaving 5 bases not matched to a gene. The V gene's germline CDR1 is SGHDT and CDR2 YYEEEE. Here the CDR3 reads CASSFGTASSYNEQFF. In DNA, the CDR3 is TGTGCCAGCAGCTTTGGGACAGCAAGCTCCTACAATGAGCAGTTCTTC.

The CDR3 DNA reads as TGTGCCAGCAGTTTAGCAGCAGATACGGAATATTTT. Translated, it gives CASSLAADTEYF. J is TRBJ2-3 and V is TRBV12-3 or TRBV12-4, with no clear D. The V gene lost 0 bases and the J gene lost 15 bases, with 13 bases spanning the gap. The CDR3 length is 12 residues.

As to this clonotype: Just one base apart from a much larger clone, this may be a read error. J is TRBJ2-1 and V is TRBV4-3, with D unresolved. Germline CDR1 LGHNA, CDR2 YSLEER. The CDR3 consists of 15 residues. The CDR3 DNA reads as TGCGCCAGCAACCAAGTTTCCAACTCCTACAATGAGCAGTTCTTC. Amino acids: CASNQVSNSYNEQFF.

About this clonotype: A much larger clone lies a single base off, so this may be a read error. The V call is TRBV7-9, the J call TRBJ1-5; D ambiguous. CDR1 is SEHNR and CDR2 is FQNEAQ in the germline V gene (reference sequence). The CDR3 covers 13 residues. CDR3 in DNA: TGTGCCAACAGCTTACTTTCCGGCGGACCCCAGCATTTT. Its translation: CANSLLSGGPQHF.

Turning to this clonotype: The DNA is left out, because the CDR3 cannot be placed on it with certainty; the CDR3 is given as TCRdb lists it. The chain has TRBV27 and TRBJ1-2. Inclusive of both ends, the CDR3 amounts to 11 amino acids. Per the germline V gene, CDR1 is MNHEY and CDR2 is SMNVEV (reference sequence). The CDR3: CASSSSGLLTF.

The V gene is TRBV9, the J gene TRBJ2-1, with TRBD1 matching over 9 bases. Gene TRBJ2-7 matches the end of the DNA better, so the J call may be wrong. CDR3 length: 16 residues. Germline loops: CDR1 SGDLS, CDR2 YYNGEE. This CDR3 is CASSSPSGQGSHEQYF. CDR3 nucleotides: TGTGCCAGCAGCTCACCGTCGGGACAGGGATCCCACGAGCAGTACTTC.

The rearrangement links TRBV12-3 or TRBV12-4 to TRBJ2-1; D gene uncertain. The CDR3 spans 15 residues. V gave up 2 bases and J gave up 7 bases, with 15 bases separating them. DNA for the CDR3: TGTGCCAGCAGTTTAAATTCGCGAGTCGGGAATGAGCAGTTCTTC. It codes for CASSLNSRVGNEQFF.

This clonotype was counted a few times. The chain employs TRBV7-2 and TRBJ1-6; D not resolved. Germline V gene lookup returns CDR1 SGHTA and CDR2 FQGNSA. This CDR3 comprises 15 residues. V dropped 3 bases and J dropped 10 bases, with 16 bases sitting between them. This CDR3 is CASSFREFAASPLHF. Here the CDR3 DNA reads TGTGCCAGCAGCTTCCGGGAATTCGCGGCCTCACCCCTCCACTTT.

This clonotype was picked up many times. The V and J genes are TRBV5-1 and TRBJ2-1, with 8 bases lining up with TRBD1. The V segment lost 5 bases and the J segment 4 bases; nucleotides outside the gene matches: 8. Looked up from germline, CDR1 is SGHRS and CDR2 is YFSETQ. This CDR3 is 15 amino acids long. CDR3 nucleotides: TGCGCCAGCAGACAGGGGGTCTTTGGGTACAATGAGCAGTTCTTC. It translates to CASRQGVFGYNEQFF.

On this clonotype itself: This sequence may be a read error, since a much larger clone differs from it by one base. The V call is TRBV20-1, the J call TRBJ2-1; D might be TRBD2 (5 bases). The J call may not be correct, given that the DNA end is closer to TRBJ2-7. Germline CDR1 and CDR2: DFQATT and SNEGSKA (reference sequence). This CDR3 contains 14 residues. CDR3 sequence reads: CSANLAGGYNEQYF. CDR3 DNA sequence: TGCAGTGCTAACCTAGCTGGTGGCTACAATGAGCAGTACTTC.

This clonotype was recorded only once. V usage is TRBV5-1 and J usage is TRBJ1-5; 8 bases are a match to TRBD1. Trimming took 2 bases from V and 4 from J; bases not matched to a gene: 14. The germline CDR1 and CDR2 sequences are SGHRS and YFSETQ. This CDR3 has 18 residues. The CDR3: CASSFHPVGQGDNQPQHF. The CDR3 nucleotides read TGCGCCAGCAGCTTCCACCCGGTAGGACAGGGAGATAATCAGCCCCAGCATTTT.

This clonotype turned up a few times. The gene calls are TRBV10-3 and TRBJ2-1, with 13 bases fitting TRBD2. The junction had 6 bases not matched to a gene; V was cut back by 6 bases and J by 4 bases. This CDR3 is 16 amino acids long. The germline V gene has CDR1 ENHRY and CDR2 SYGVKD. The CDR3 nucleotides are TGTGCCATCAGCCAGACTAGCGGGGGGCCATACAATGAGCAGTTCTTC. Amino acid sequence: CAISQTSGGPYNEQFF.